The clone carrying this TCR beta chain was detected a few times. Its specificity is unknown. Germline V gene data show CDR1 as SEHNR and CDR2 as FQNEAQ (reference sequence). V lost 5 bases to trimming and J lost 5 bases; unmatched junction nucleotides: 17. The CDR3 covers 18 residues. The PCR made use of 60 Vbeta and 13 Jbeta primers. Repertoires were generated with immunoSEQ multiplex PCR, while TCRdb's copy carries only in-frame clones and drops some. The table lists 80,000 to 100,000 clones, around three fifths of them singletons. The sample comes from a study of cytomegalovirus exposure and HLA in healthy donors. Study outcomes and limitations: Reported results showed that the classifier diagnosed cytomegalovirus status with high specificity and sensitivity. The study put 150 or so TCR beta chains on its list as cytomegalovirus-associated. According to an earlier analysis, most TCR beta V segments yielded productive rearrangements about 90% or about 30% of the time. A later analysis linked around 15,000 TCR beta sequences to HLA alleles at 0.05 false discovery rate.

The sequenced sample consisted of PBMCs. J is TRBJ2-5 and V is TRBV7-9; 10 bases align to TRBD1. The sequence derives from a woman in her thirties or forties in good health and CMV-seropositive. CDR3: CASSLPSYQTGGGETQYF. The CDR3, as DNA: TGTGCCAGCAGCCTACCGTCATACCAGACAGGGGGCGGGGAGACCCAGTACTTC. The whole variable domain, filled in from reference TRBV7-9 and TRBJ2-5, reads DTGVSQNPRHKITKRGQNVTFRCDPISEHNRLYWYRQTLGQGPEFLTYFQNEAQLEKSRLLSDRFSAERPKGSFSTLEIQRTEQGDSAMYLCASSLPSYQTGGGETQYFGPGTRLLVL.